This TCR beta chain was identified in a study of blood T cell repertoires in COVID-19. Looking at the study overall: Donors in the United States, Italy and Spain gave samples during acute or convalescent COVID-19. PBMCs, B-cell-depleted T cells, or T cells provided the cDNA or gDNA that made up the material.

Deletions cut 1 base from V and 5 bases from J, with 8 bases between. Germline V gives CDR1 SGHTA, CDR2 FQGTGA. The CDR3 runs to 13 residues. TCRdb keeps only in-frame clones here, not all; method: immunoSEQ multiplex PCR. Here the sample spans about 270,000 clones, over 75% being singletons. The rearrangement links TRBV7-3 to TRBJ1-1; D not certain. This clonotype was sampled from a human donor in a cohort sampled during active COVID-19. The sequenced material came from peripheral blood. Written as DNA, the CDR3 is TGTGCCAGCAGCTTAAGCGTCGCGACTGAAGCTTTCTTT. The encoded protein is CASSLSVATEAFF. Based on the CDR3 plus reference TRBV7-3 and TRBJ1-1, the full variable domain is GAGVSQTPSNKVTEKGKYVELRCDPISGHTALYWYRQSLGQGPEFLIYFQGTGAADDSGLPNDRFFAVRPEGSVSTLKIQRTERGDSAVYLCASSLSVATEAFFGQGTRLTVV.